The T cell receptor beta chain described here comes from a study of T-cell memory formation after mild COVID-19. Study in general: For the most part, TCR clusters were specific to one donor. General study findings and limits: Certain responding clones were present in pre-infection memory, suggesting participation of cross-reactive memory. Clones shrinking between day 15 and 85 showed a balanced CD4/CD8 split, and those that grew later tilted toward CD4+.

The junction had 14 bases not matched to a gene; V was cut back by 0 bases and J by 1 base. The germline CDR1 and CDR2 sequences are GTSNPN and SVGIG (reference sequence). CDR3 length: 18 amino acids. TCRdb re-analysed the 5' RACE reads in MiXCR, keeping a single row per CDR3 protein. The sample carries a few hundred thousand distinct CDR3 sequences, roughly a fifth recorded once. To note about this clonotype: Antigen unknown.

V and J are TRBV30 and TRBJ1-1, with TRBD1 identical over 7 bases. The receptor comes from an adult woman who had mild COVID-19 (a few samples of this study predate the infection). Cell type and time point are not known. Source material: PBMCs or a T cell subset sorted from them (not recorded which). The CDR3 region is CAWSVRAGGYRRNTEAFF. For the CDR3, the DNA is TGTGCCTGGAGTGTAAGGGCAGGGGGGTATCGGAGGAACACTGAAGCTTTCTTT.